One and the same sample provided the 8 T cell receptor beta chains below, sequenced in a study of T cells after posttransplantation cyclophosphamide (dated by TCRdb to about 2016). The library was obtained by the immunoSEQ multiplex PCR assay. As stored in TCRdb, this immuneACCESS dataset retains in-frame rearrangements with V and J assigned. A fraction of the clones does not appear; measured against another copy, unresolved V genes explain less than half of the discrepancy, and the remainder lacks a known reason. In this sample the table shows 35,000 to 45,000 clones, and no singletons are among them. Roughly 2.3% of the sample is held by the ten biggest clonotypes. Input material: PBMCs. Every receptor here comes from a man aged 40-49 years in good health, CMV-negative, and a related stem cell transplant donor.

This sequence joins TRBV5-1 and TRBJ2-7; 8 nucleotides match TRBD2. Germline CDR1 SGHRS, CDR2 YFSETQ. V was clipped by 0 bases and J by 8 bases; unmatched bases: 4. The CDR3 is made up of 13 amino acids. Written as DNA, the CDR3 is TGCGCCAGCAGCTTGGACGCGGGAGGTCAGCAGTACGTC. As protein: CASSLDAGGQQYV.

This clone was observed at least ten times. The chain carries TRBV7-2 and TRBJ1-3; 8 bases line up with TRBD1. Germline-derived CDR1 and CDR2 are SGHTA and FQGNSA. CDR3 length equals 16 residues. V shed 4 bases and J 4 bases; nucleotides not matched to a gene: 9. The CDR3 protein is CASSSPGTGRGNTIYF. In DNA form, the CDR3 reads TGTGCCAGCAGCTCACCCGGGACAGGTAGAGGAAACACCATATATTTT.

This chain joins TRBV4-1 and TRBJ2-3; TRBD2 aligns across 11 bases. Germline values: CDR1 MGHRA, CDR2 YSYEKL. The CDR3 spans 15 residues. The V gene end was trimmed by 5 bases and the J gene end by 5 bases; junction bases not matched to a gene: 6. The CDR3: CASSYSGGAGDTQYF. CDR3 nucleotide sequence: TGCGCCAGCAGCTATAGCGGGGGGGCTGGAGATACGCAGTATTTT.

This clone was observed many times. This chain's CDR3 is CAISGTGQGQQETQYF. The CDR3 nucleotides are TGTGCCATCAGTGGCACGGGGCAGGGGCAACAAGAGACCCAGTACTTC. The V gene is TRBV10-3, the J gene TRBJ2-5; D may be TRBD1 (6 bases). CDR1 is ENHRY, CDR2 SYGVKD, per germline. The CDR3 extends over 16 amino acids. The germline V and J ends were trimmed by 4 bases and 2 bases, with 17 bases remaining between them.

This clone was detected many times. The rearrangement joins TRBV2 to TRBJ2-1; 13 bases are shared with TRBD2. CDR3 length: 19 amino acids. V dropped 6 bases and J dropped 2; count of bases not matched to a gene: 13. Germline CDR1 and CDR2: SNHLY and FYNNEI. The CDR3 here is CASRDLGTSGIIAYNEQFF. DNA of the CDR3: TGTGCCAGCAGAGATCTTGGGACTAGCGGGATTATCGCCTACAATGAGCAGTTCTTC.

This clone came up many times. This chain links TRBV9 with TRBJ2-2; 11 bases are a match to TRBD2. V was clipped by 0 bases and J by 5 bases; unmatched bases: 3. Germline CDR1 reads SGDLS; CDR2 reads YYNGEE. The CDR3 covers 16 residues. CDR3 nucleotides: TGTGCCAGCAGCGTAGGTCCTAGCGGGGGGACCGGGGAGCTGTTTTTT. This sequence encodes CASSVGPSGGTGELFF. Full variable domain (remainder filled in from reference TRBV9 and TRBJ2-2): DSGVTQTPKHLITATGQRVTLRCSPRSGDLSVYWYQQSLDQGLQFLIQYYNGEERAKGNILERFSAQQFPDLHSELNLSSLELGDSALYFCASSVGPSGGTGELFFGEGSRLTVL.

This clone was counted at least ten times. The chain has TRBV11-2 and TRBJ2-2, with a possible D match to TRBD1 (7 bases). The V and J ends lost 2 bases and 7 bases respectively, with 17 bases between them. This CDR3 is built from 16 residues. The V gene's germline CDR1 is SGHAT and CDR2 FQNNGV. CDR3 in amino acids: CASSLQGGSGSGELFF. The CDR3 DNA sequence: TGTGCCAGCAGCTTACAGGGGGGAAGTGGTAGCGGGGAGCTGTTTTTT.

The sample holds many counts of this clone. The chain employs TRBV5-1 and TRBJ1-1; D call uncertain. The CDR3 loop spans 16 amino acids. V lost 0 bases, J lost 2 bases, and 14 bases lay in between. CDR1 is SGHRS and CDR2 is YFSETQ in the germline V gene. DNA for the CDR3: TGCGCCAGCAGCTTGGCCGGTACGAGCCTTAACACTGAAGCTTTCTTT. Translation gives CASSLAGTSLNTEAFF. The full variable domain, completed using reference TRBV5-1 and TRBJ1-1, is KAGVTQTPRYLIKTRGQQVTLSCSPISGHRSVSWYQQTPGQGLQFLFEYFSETQRNKGNFPGRFSGRQFSNSRSEMNVSTLELGDSALYLCASSLAGTSLNTEAFFGQGTRLTVV.